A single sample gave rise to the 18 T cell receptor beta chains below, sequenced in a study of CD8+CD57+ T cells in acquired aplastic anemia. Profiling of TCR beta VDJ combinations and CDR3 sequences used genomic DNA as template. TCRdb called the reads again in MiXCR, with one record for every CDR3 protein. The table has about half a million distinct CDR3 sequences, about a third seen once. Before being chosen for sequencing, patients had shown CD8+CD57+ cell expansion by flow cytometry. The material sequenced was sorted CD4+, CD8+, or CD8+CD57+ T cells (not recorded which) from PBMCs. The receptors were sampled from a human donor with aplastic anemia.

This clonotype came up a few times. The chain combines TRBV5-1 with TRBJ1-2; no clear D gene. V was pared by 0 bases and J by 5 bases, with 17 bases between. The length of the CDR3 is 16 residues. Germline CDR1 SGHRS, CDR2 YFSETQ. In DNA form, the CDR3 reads TGCGCCAGCAGCTTGGGGACCGCCAATACTTTTTATGGCTACACCTTC. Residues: CASSLGTANTFYGYTF.

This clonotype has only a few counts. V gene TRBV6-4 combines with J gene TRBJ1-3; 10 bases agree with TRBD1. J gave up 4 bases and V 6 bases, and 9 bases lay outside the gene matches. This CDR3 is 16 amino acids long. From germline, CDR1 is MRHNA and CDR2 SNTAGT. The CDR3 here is CASRDRGIGAGNTIYF. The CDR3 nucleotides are TGTGCCAGCAGGGACAGGGGGATTGGAGCAGGAAACACCATATATTTT.

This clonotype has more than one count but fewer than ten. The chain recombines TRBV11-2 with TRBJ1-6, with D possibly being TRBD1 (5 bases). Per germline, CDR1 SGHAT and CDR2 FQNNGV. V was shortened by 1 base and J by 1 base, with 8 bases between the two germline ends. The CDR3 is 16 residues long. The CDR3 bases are TGTGCCAGCAGCTTAGTCCCAGGGTCCTATAATTCACCCCTCCACTTT. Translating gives CASSLVPGSYNSPLHF.

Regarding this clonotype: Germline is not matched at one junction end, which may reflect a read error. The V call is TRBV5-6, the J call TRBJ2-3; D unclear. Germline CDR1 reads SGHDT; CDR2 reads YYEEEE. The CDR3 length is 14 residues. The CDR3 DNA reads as TGTGCCAGCGGCTTATTGCGGCGCACAGATACGCAGTATTTT. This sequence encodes CASGLLRRTDTQYF.

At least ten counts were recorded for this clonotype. The CDR3: CATSDETDEAFF. CDR3 sequence (DNA): TGTGCCACCAGTGATGAGACAGATGAAGCTTTCTTT. The chain joins TRBV24-1 to TRBJ1-1; D might be TRBD1 (5 bases). Trimming pared 3 bases from V and 7 bases from J, leaving 8 bases between. Germline V gene lookup returns CDR1 KGHDR and CDR2 SFDVKD. This CDR3 region has 12 residues.

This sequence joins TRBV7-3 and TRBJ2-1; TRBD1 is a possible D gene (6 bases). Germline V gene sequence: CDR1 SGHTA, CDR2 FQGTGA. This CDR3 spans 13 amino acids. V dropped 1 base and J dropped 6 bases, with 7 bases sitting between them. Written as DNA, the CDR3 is TGTGCCAGCAGCTTAAGGACAGCCAATGAGCAGTTCTTC. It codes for CASSLRTANEQFF.

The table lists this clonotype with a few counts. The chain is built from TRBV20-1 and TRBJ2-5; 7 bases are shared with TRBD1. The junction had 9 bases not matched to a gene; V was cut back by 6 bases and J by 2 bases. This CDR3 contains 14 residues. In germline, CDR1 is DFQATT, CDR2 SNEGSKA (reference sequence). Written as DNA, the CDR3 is TGCAGTGCCAACCGGGACAGCCGACAAGAGACCCAGTACTTC. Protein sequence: CSANRDSRQETQYF.

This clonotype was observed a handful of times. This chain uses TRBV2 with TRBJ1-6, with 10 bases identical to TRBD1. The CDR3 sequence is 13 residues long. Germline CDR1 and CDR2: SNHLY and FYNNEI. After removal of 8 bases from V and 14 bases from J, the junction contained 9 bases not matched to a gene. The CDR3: CASSRPGTGALHF. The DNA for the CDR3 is TGTGCCAGCTCCCGTCCCGGGACAGGGGCCCTCCACTTT. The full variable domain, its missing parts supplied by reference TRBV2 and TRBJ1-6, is EPEVTQTPSHQVTQMGQEVILRCVPISNHLYFYWYRQILGQKVEFLVSFYNNEISEKSEIFDDQFSVERPDGSNFTLKIRSTKLEDSAMYFCASSRPGTGALHFGNGTRLTVT.

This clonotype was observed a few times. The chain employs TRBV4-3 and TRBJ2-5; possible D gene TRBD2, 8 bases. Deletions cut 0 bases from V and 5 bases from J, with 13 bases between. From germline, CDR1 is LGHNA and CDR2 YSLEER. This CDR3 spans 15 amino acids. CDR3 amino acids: CASSQEGQRGETQYF. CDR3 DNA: TGCGCCAGCAGCCAAGAGGGACAGCGGGGGGAGACCCAGTACTTC.

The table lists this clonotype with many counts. CDR3 protein: CAGKRETGETQYF. CDR3 sequence (DNA): TGTGCCGGGAAGCGGGAGACGGGGGAGACCCAGTACTTC. The V call is TRBV7-2, the J call TRBJ2-5; 8 positions match TRBD2. Germline CDR1 is SGHTA and CDR2 is FQGNSA. Losses at the gene ends were 11 bases for V and 5 bases for J; bases not matched to a gene: 10. This CDR3 contains 13 residues.

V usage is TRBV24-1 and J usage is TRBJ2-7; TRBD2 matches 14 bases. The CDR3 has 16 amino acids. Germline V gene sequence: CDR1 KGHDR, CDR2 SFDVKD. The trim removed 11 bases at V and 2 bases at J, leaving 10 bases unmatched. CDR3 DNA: TGTGCCAGCAGAAACGCGGGACTAGCGGGAGCCTACGAGCAGTACTTC. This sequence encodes CASRNAGLAGAYEQYF.

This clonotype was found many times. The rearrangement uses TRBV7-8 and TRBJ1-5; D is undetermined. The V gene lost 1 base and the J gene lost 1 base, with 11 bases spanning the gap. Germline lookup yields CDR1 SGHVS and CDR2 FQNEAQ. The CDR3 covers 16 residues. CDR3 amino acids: CASSLGAPSSNQPQHF. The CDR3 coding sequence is TGTGCCAGCAGCTTAGGTGCCCCTTCGAGCAATCAGCCCCAGCATTTT. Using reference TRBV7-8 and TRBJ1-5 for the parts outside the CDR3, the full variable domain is GAGVSQSPRYKVAKRGQDVALRCDPISGHVSLFWYQQALGQGPEFLTYFQNEAQLDKSGLPSDRFFAERPEGSVSTLKIQRTQQEDSAVYLCASSLGAPSSNQPQHFGDGTRLSIL.

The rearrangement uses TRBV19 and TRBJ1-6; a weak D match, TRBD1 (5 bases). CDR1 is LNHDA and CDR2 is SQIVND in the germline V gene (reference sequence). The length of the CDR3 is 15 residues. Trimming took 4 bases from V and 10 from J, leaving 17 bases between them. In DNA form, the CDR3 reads TGTGCCAGTAGTAAGGATGGGGCATCCAAATCACCCCTCCACTTT. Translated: CASSKDGASKSPLHF.

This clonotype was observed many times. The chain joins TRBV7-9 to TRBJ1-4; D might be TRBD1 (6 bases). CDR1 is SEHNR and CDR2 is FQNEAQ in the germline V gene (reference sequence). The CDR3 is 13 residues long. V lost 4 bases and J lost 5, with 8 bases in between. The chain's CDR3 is CASSSRGNEKLFF. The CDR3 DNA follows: TGTGCCAGCAGCTCCAGGGGAAATGAAAAACTGTTTTTT.

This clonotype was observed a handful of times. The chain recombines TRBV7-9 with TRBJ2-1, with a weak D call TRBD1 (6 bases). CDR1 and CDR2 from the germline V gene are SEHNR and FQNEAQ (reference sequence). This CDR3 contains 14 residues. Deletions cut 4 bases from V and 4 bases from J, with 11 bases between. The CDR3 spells CASSSSRGYNEQFF. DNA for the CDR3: TGTGCCAGCAGCTCCTCCAGGGGTTACAATGAGCAGTTCTTC.

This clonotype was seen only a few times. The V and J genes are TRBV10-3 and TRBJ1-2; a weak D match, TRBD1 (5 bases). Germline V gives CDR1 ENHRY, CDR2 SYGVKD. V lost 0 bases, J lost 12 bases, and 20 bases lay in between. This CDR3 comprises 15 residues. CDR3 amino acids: CAISESRDGHSGNTF. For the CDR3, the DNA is TGTGCCATCAGTGAGTCCCGGGACGGCCACTCTGGAAACACCTTC.

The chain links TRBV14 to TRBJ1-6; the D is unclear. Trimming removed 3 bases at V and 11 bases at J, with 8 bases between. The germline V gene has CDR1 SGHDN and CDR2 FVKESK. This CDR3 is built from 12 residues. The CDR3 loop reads CASSHKEAPLHF. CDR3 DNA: TGTGCCAGCAGCCACAAGGAGGCACCCCTCCACTTT.

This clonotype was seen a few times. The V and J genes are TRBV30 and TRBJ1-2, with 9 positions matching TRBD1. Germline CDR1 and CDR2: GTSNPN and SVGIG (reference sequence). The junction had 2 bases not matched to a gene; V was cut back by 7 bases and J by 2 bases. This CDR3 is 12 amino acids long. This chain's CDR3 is CALQGANYGYTF. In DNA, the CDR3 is TGTGCCTTACAGGGGGCGAACTATGGCTACACCTTC.